This T cell receptor (beta chain) was profiled in a study of neurological immune-mediated disorders. General study results and limits: There were no CDR3 amino acid sequences shared by expanded clones across subjects, a result suggesting private repertoires in all groups. Multiple sclerosis, the disease with the least TCR clonal expansion, fell below healthy controls, whereas HTLV-1-associated myelopathy showed the most.

There are 15 residues in the CDR3. Germline assignment: CDR1 ENHRY and CDR2 SYGVKD. Trimming cost V 10 bases and J 1 base; bases outside gene matches: 10. The time point: longitudinal time-point 2. This clonotype showed up many times. Its antigen is not known. The cDNA was produced through 5'RACE with 10-nucleotide random UMIs. TCRdb reanalysed the 5' RACE reads using MiXCR and keeps one entry per CDR3 protein. The table includes roughly 34,000 distinct CDR3 sequences, less than 15% detected once. The material sequenced was PBMCs. This TCR was sampled from a woman between 40 and 55 years old in good health. The chain uses TRBV10-3 and TRBJ1-1, with 9 bases identical to TRBD1. CDR3 sequence reads: CATRVSGQGNTEAFF. CDR3 sequence (DNA): TGTGCCACCAGAGTCTCGGGACAGGGGAACACTGAAGCTTTCTTT.